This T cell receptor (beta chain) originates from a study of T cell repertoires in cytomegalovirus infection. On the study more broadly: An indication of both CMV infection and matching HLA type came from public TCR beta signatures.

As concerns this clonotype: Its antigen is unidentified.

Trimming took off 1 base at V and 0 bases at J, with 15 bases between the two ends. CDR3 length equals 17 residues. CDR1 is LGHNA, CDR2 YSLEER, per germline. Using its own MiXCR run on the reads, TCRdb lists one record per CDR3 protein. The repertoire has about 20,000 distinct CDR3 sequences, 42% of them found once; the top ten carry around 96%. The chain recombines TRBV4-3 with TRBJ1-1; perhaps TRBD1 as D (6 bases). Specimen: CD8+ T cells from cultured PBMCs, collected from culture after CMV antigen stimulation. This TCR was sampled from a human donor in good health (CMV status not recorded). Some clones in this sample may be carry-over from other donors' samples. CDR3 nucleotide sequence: TGCGCCAGCAGCCAAGCGGGGGGCACACATTTGAACACTGAAGCTTTCTTT. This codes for CASSQAGGTHLNTEAFF.